This T cell receptor (beta chain) was captured by sequencing in a study of cytotoxic CD8 clonotypes in ibrutinib-treated CLL. Study details: There were 10 to 11 relapsed/refractory patients and about 15 treatment-naive patients, and fewer than 18 were IGHV unmutated.

Genomic DNA (roughly 2 micrograms) was obtained from cryopreserved PBMCs for construction of TCR beta libraries. This CDR3 has 12 amino acids. Germline values: CDR1 SNHLY, CDR2 FYNNEI. V was pared by 4 bases and J by 6 bases, with 10 bases between. This clone was counted a few times. Its cognate antigen is unknown. Generated by immunoSEQ multiplex PCR, the TCRdb table keeps only in-frame clones and is missing some. The repertoire holds about 29,000 clones, with 62% as singletons. Regarding the study as a whole: Clonality went higher at ibrutinib response and then dropped back toward baseline at progression.

The rearrangement joins TRBV2 to TRBJ2-7, with a tentative D call TRBD1 (6 bases). The TCR comes from a human donor with chronic lymphocytic leukemia. The source material was PBMCs, sampled before ibrutinib treatment. The CDR3 loop is CASSGDTREQYF. Here the CDR3 DNA reads TGTGCCAGCAGTGGGGACACACGCGAGCAGTACTTC.